The next 25 T cell receptor beta chains were all read from a single sample in a study of cytomegalovirus exposure and HLA in healthy donors. PCR was performed using 60 Vbeta and 13 Jbeta primers. This table comes from immunoSEQ multiplex PCR, and its TCRdb copy is limited to in-frame clones, with some not included. The table has some 150,000 clones, more than 60% seen once; the top ten hold around 3.6%. What was sequenced was PBMCs. These receptor sequences come from a woman between 35 and 50 years old in good health and CMV-seronegative.

The chain carries TRBV5-1 and TRBJ2-3; D is unresolved. The CDR3 sequence is 12 residues long. Trimming removed 3 bases at V and 4 bases at J, with 6 bases between. Looked up from germline, CDR1 is SGHRS and CDR2 is YFSETQ. The CDR3 region is CASSSRADTQYF. The CDR3 nucleotides are TGCGCCAGCAGCTCCCGGGCAGATACGCAGTATTTT.

This clone was recorded a few times. The chain couples TRBV2 to TRBJ2-2; 8 bases fit TRBD2. CDR3 length equals 16 residues. Trimming took 6 bases from V and 3 from J; bases not matched to a gene: 9. The V gene's germline CDR1 is SNHLY and CDR2 FYNNEI. The CDR3 sequence is CASRWSGRSDTGELFF. CDR3 nucleotides: TGTGCCAGCAGGTGGAGCGGGAGAAGCGACACCGGGGAGCTGTTTTTT.

The chain has TRBV11-3 and TRBJ2-5; 8 bases line up with TRBD2. CDR3 length: 16 residues. Losses at the gene ends were 3 bases for V and 4 bases for J; bases not matched to a gene: 10. In germline, CDR1 is SGHNT, CDR2 YENEEA. CDR3 region: CASSLAGGAGGETQYF. CDR3 DNA sequence: TGTGCCAGCAGCTTGGCGGGGGGCGCGGGAGGAGAGACCCAGTACTTC. The full variable domain, with the rest looked up from reference TRBV11-3 and TRBJ2-5, is EAGVVQSPRYKIIEKKQPVAFWCNPISGHNTLYWYLQNLGQGPELLIRYENEEAVDDSQLPKDRFSAERLKGVDSTLKIQPAELGDSAVYLCASSLAGGAGGETQYFGPGTRLLVL.

This clone was detected a few times. The chain couples TRBV29-1 to TRBJ1-3; TRBD1 matches 8 bases. The CDR3 spans 12 residues. V lost 5 bases, J lost 6 bases, and 3 bases stayed unmatched. Germline loops: CDR1 SQVTM, CDR2 ANQGSEA. CDR3 in DNA: TGCAGCGTTAAGGGACAGGCAAACACCATATATTTT. Translation gives CSVKGQANTIYF.

The chain combines TRBV19 with TRBJ1-2; TRBD1 matches 8 bases. Germline V gene data show CDR1 as LNHDA and CDR2 as SQIVND (reference sequence). Trimming removed 5 bases from V and 6 bases from J; junction bases left unmatched: 5. This CDR3 spans 13 amino acids. The CDR3 sequence is CASSARTGHGYTF. The CDR3, as DNA: TGTGCCAGTAGTGCCAGGACAGGGCATGGCTACACCTTC.

The chain has TRBV5-1 and TRBJ2-7; maybe TRBD1 (6 bases). The CDR3 loop spans 15 amino acids. Germline V gene sequence: CDR1 SGHRS, CDR2 YFSETQ. The V end was cut by 2 bases, the J end by 0 bases, with 12 bases between. The CDR3 DNA follows: TGCGCCAGCAGCTTCTTGGACAGAAGCTCCTACGAGCAGTACTTC. Translating gives CASSFLDRSSYEQYF.

This clone has a single count. The chain couples TRBV6-1 to TRBJ2-5; TRBD2 agrees at 7 bases. Germline assignment: CDR1 MNHNS and CDR2 SASEGT. The CDR3 runs 15 residues. V shed 2 bases, J shed 5 bases, and the junction held 8 bases outside the gene matches. The CDR3 loop reads CASSETLGGDETQYF. DNA for the CDR3: TGTGCCAGCAGTGAAACTTTGGGAGGGGACGAGACCCAGTACTTC.

V is TRBV5-1 and J is TRBJ2-2; maybe TRBD2 (6 bases). V shed 6 bases and J shed 3 bases, with 15 bases lying between them. Germline V CDR1 and CDR2: SGHRS, YFSETQ. The CDR3 length is 15 residues. The CDR3 is CASTLRRGDTGELFF. The CDR3 bases are TGCGCCAGCACCCTTAGGAGGGGTGACACCGGGGAGCTGTTTTTT.

The rearrangement uses TRBV2 and TRBJ2-4, with D maybe TRBD2 (6 bases). Per germline, CDR1 SNHLY and CDR2 FYNNEI. The ends were cut back, 5 bases at V and 6 bases at J, with 17 bases in the middle. The CDR3 has 15 residues. The CDR3 loop reads CASSQSGSAGNIQYF. In DNA, the CDR3 is TGTGCCAGCAGTCAGTCGGGGTCAGCGGGAAACATTCAGTACTTC. Looking up the rest from reference TRBV2 and TRBJ2-4 gives the full variable domain: EPEVTQTPSHQVTQMGQEVILRCVPISNHLYFYWYRQILGQKVEFLVSFYNNEISEKSEIFDDQFSVERPDGSNFTLKIRSTKLEDSAMYFCASSQSGSAGNIQYFGAGTRLSVL.

The chain carries TRBV5-1 and TRBJ1-1; 10 bases line up with TRBD1. V dropped 4 bases and J dropped 3; count of bases not matched to a gene: 9. In germline, CDR1 is SGHRS, CDR2 YFSETQ. The CDR3 spans 16 residues. Written as DNA, the CDR3 is TGCGCCAGCAGCCTCGGACAGGGGGAAGGGGACACTGAAGCTTTCTTT. Translation gives CASSLGQGEGDTEAFF.

This clone was detected a few times. This chain joins TRBV5-1 and TRBJ1-2, with TRBD1 identical over 7 bases. This CDR3 contains 14 residues. Germline V lookup: CDR1 SGHRS, CDR2 YFSETQ. The V and J ends lost 4 bases and 6 bases, in that order; junction bases with no gene match: 9. The CDR3 coding sequence is TGCGCCAGCAGCGCGGATTTACAGGGGAATGGCTACACCTTC. Translating gives CASSADLQGNGYTF.

The CDR3 DNA reads as TGTGCCAGTAGTACCTTAGCGGGGGGGCGGTGGGAGACCCAGTACTTC. The encoded protein is CASSTLAGGRWETQYF. This chain joins TRBV19 and TRBJ2-5, with 11 bases lining up with TRBD2. CDR3 size: 16 residues. Germline-derived CDR1 and CDR2 are LNHDA and SQIVND (reference sequence). V lost 4 bases, J lost 5 bases, and 9 bases stayed unmatched.

A single count supports this clone. The chain carries TRBV5-1 and TRBJ1-1; no definite D call. This CDR3 is 13 amino acids long. Trimming left V 2 bases short and J 5 bases short, with 10 bases between. The germline V gene has CDR1 SGHRS and CDR2 YFSETQ. CDR3 nucleotide sequence: TGCGCCAGCAGCTTATTTGGGGAGACTGAAGCTTTCTTT. Translation gives CASSLFGETEAFF.

The rearrangement links TRBV2 to TRBJ1-5; tentatively, D is TRBD1 (6 bases). This CDR3 spans 15 amino acids. Per germline, CDR1 SNHLY and CDR2 FYNNEI. Trimming shortened V by 7 bases and J by 4 bases, and 17 bases separated the two germline ends. This chain's CDR3 is CASTPGVGKNQPQHF. The CDR3 DNA follows: TGTGCCAGCACTCCAGGGGTTGGAAAGAATCAGCCCCAGCATTTT.

This clone showed up just once. This chain connects TRBV10-2 to TRBJ2-5, with D possibly matching TRBD2 (6 bases). Germline loops: CDR1 WSHSY, CDR2 SAAADI. The CDR3 covers 12 residues. V was trimmed by 8 bases and J by 2 bases, leaving 9 bases between them. This CDR3 reads CASPGDQETQYF. The DNA for the CDR3 is TGCGCCAGCCCGGGGGATCAAGAGACCCAGTACTTC.

The chain joins TRBV28 to TRBJ1-5; the D gene is possibly TRBD1 (6 bases). Germline CDR1 MDHEN, CDR2 SYDVKM. Trimming took off 9 bases at V and 7 bases at J, with 19 bases between the two ends. This CDR3 has 14 amino acids. In DNA, the CDR3 is TGTGCCAGTCAAAAAGACAGGCCAATCCAGCCCCAGCATTTT. It is translated as CASQKDRPIQPQHF. Full variable domain (rest looked up from reference TRBV28 and TRBJ1-5): DVKVTQSSRYLVKRTGEKVFLECVQDMDHENMFWYRQDPGLGLRLIYFSYDVKMKEKGDIPEGYSVSREKKERFSLILESASTNQTSMYLCASQKDRPIQPQHFGDGTRLSIL.

The genes are TRBV28 and TRBJ2-3; 9 bases are a match to TRBD1. The CDR3 consists of 15 residues. Trimming cost V 6 bases and J 4 bases; bases outside gene matches: 8. Germline assignment: CDR1 MDHEN and CDR2 SYDVKM. CDR3 sequence: CASSPPGQGSDTQYF. CDR3 DNA: TGTGCCAGCAGCCCCCCGGGACAGGGATCAGATACGCAGTATTTT. Using reference TRBV28 and TRBJ2-3 for the parts outside the CDR3, the full variable domain is DVKVTQSSRYLVKRTGEKVFLECVQDMDHENMFWYRQDPGLGLRLIYFSYDVKMKEKGDIPEGYSVSREKKERFSLILESASTNQTSMYLCASSPPGQGSDTQYFGPGTRLTVL.

V is TRBV10-3 and J is TRBJ1-1; possibly TRBD1 for D (6 bases). Looked up from germline, CDR1 is ENHRY and CDR2 is SYGVKD. With 2 bases removed from V and 0 bases from J, the gap between germline ends came to 10 bases. The CDR3 extends over 15 amino acids. The CDR3: CAISEMGQLNTEAFF. CDR3 coding DNA: TGTGCCATCAGTGAGATGGGACAATTGAACACTGAAGCTTTCTTT.

There are a few counts of this clone. One junction end disagrees with the germline gene, perhaps due to a read error. This sequence joins TRBV7-9 and TRBJ1-1, with 7 bases matching TRBD1. The germline V gene has CDR1 SEHNR and CDR2 FQNEAQ (reference sequence). The CDR3 is made up of 13 amino acids. DNA of the CDR3: TGTTCCAGCAGCTTATCACGGGACAGTGAAGCTTTCTTT. As protein: CSSSLSRDSEAFF.

This chain uses TRBV10-3 with TRBJ2-7, with a weak D call TRBD1 (7 bases). V dropped 10 bases and J dropped 3 bases, with 10 bases sitting between them. The length of the CDR3 is 11 residues. Germline CDR1 ENHRY, CDR2 SYGVKD. The DNA for the CDR3 is TGTGCCACGCAGGGGGGCTACGAGCAGTACTTC. Its protein product is CATQGGYEQYF.

The V and J genes are TRBV15 and TRBJ2-5, with 7 bases lining up with TRBD2. Germline V gene sequence: CDR1 LNHNV, CDR2 YYDKDF (reference sequence). V lost 1 base and J lost 4; bases outside the gene matches: 3. The CDR3 spans 14 residues. CDR3 nucleotides: TGTGCCACCAGCAGAGTGGGGGGGGGAGAGACCCAGTACTTC. Amino acid sequence: CATSRVGGGETQYF.

The chain combines TRBV19 with TRBJ1-5, with D perhaps matching TRBD1 (5 bases). CDR3 length equals 14 residues. CDR1 is LNHDA, CDR2 SQIVND, per germline (reference sequence). Trimming cost V 5 bases and J 6 bases, with 14 bases left between them. The CDR3 sequence: CASSPGRRGQPQHF. DNA for the CDR3: TGTGCCAGTAGTCCCGGACGGAGGGGTCAGCCCCAGCATTTT. Based on the CDR3 plus reference TRBV19 and TRBJ1-5, the full variable domain is DGGITQSPKYLFRKEGQNVTLSCEQNLNHDAMYWYRQDPGQGLRLIYYSQIVNDFQKGDIAEGYSVSREKKESFPLTVTSAQKNPTAFYLCASSPGRRGQPQHFGDGTRLSIL.

This chain links TRBV5-4 with TRBJ1-3; D gene ambiguous. Trimming took off 4 bases at V and 0 bases at J, with 17 bases between the two ends. Germline V gives CDR1 SGHNT, CDR2 YYREEE (reference sequence). The CDR3 is 17 residues long. CDR3 nucleotides: TGTGCCAGCAGCCGTGATATGGCCCGAAACTCTGGAAACACCATATATTTT. It yields the protein CASSRDMARNSGNTIYF.

The V and J genes are TRBV27 and TRBJ1-5; D unclear. V shed 6 bases and J shed 4 bases, with 13 bases lying between them. The CDR3 length is 14 residues. Germline CDR1 and CDR2: MNHEY and SMNVEV (reference sequence). In DNA form, the CDR3 reads TGTGCCAGCAGAACCCTCGGCGGGAATCAGCCCCAGCATTTT. Its translation is CASRTLGGNQPQHF.

This clone was detected once. This rearrangement joins TRBV5-6 to TRBJ2-1; 7 bases align to TRBD1. Germline assignment: CDR1 SGHDT and CDR2 YYEEEE. The CDR3 totals 15 residues. Trimming at V came to 4 bases and at J to 0 bases, leaving 4 bases not matched to a gene. CDR3 sequence: CASSQGDSSYNEQFF. Written as DNA, the CDR3 is TGTGCCAGCAGCCAGGGGGATAGCTCCTACAATGAGCAGTTCTTC.